This is a list of T cell receptor beta chains from one sample in a study of Graves' ophthalmopathy and Graves' hyperthyroidism. TCRdb fed the multiplex PCR reads into MiXCR, producing one record per CDR3 protein. The sample lists 200,000 to 250,000 distinct CDR3 sequences, approximately 28% occurring once. The sequenced sample consisted of peripheral blood. Every receptor here comes from a man between 50 and 59 years old with Graves' ophthalmopathy. Each CDR3 is given without its conserved first and last residue.

v_call,j_call,cdr3_aa
TRBV6-1,TRBJ2-5,ASTTGESETQY
TRBV24-1,TRBJ2-2,ATASTGGSNTGELF
TRBV12-3/TRBV12-4,TRBJ1-2,ASSLARAETNYGYT
TRBV12-3/TRBV12-4,TRBJ1-1,ASSIRGMRASPITEAF
TRBV12-3/TRBV12-4,TRBJ1-1,ASSFRRWVHEAF
TRBV6-2/TRBV6-3,TRBJ2-2,ASRKAAINTGELF
TRBV5-1,TRBJ2-5,ASSSNPWGPEETQY
TRBV7-2,TRBJ2-7,ASSPDRWSYEQY
TRBV28,TRBJ2-7,ASSPGAQGIDEQY
TRBV5-6,TRBJ1-2,ASSFGGGGYT
TRBV27,TRBJ2-7,ASSFPGREQY
TRBV12-3/TRBV12-4,TRBJ1-6,ASTGSNSPLH
TRBV19,TRBJ2-1,ASRMGGEQF
TRBV12-3/TRBV12-4,TRBJ2-7,ASSRSATLYEQY
TRBV7-9,TRBJ2-7,ASSPDDAYEQY
TRBV10-3,TRBJ2-2,AGGLIVRDHTGELF
TRBV12-3/TRBV12-4,TRBJ1-1,ASSSDGFGEAF
TRBV10-3,TRBJ1-5,AISEQRPTPNQPQH
TRBV28,TRBJ2-7,ASSFTDRETYEQY
TRBV9,TRBJ1-1,ASSDPQGPGTEAF
TRBV11-2,TRBJ2-5,ASSLVGTGFQETQY
TRBV27,TRBJ1-6,ASSYGGVDNSPLH
TRBV7-6,TRBJ2-5,ASSSSGPQVGETQY
TRBV6-1,TRBJ1-2,ASSVTEADGYT
TRBV7-2,TRBJ2-2,ASSYLAGGPPVTGELF
TRBV12-3/TRBV12-4,TRBJ1-1,ASSSETGWNTEAF
TRBV6-2/TRBV6-3,TRBJ2-7,ASSFIQVAREQY
TRBV27,TRBJ1-5,ASRPRGGNQPQH
TRBV6-1,TRBJ1-1,ASSGQLGTEAF
TRBV6-2/TRBV6-3,TRBJ2-7,ASEGLAGSYEQY
TRBV19,TRBJ2-2,AWKTSGGTGELF
TRBV5-1,TRBJ2-7,ASSRGAKYEQY
TRBV12-3/TRBV12-4,TRBJ2-7,ASSSASGRTYEQY
TRBV20-1,TRBJ2-5,SARATSVGTQY
TRBV27,TRBJ2-5,ASSPVGLAGGPKTQY